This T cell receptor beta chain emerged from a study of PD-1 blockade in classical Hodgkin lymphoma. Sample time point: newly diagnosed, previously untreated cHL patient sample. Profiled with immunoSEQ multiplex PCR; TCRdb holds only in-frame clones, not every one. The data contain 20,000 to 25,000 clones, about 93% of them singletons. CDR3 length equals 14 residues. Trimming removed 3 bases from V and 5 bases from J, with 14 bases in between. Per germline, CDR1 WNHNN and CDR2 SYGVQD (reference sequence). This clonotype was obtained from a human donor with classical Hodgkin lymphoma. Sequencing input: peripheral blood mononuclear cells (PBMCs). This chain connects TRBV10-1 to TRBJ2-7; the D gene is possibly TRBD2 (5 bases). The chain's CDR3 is CASSDNGLAHEQYF. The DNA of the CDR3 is TGCGCCAGCAGTGACAACGGGCTAGCCCACGAGCAGTACTTC.